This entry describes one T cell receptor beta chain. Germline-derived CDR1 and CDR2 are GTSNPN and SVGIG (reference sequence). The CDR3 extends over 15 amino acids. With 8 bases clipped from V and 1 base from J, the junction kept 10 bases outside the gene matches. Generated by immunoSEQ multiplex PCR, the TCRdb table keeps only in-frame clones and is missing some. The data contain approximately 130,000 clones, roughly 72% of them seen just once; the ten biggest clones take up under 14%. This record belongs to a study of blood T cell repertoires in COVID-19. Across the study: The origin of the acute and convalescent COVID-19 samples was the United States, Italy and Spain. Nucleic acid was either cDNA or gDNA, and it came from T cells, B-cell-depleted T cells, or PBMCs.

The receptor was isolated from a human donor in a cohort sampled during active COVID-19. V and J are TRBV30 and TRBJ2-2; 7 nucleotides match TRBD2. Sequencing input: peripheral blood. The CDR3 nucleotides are TGTGCCGTGGGGGGGACCCGAAGGAACACCGGGGAGCTGTTTTTT. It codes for CAVGGTRRNTGELFF.